The next 25 T cell receptor beta chains were all read from a single sample in a study of multiple sclerosis patients with progressive multifocal leukoencephalopathy. Clones were read by immunoSEQ multiplex PCR, and TCRdb kept only the in-frame ones, dropping some. The sample lists fewer than 40,000 clones; roughly 86% were seen once. Noted time point: time of PML onset. Here the sequenced sample was PBMCs, taken from a patient treated with natalizumab. These receptors were collected from a woman aged 40-49 years with progressive multifocal leukoencephalopathy.

J is TRBJ2-3 and V is TRBV30; 13 bases map to TRBD2. CDR3 length: 15 residues. With 4 bases clipped from V and 3 bases from J, the junction kept 4 bases outside the gene matches. Germline V gives CDR1 GTSNPN, CDR2 SVGIG (reference sequence). CDR3 in amino acids: CAWTPGLAGTDTQYF. CDR3 nucleotides: TGTGCCTGGACCCCGGGACTAGCGGGAACAGATACGCAGTATTTT.

V is TRBV10-1 and J is TRBJ2-7; unclear D gene. The germline V gene encodes CDR1 WNHNN and CDR2 SYGVQD (reference sequence). V gave up 3 bases and J gave up 6 bases, with 9 bases separating them. This CDR3 spans 12 amino acids. The DNA of the CDR3 is TGCGCCAGCAGTGACGTTGAGACCGAGCAGTACTTC. Translation gives CASSDVETEQYF.

The chain has TRBV7-2 and TRBJ2-2; tentative D call: TRBD2 (6 bases). Germline V gene sequence: CDR1 SGHTA, CDR2 FQGNSA. Trimming removed 1 base at V and 7 bases at J, with 13 bases between. The CDR3 is 15 amino acids. The CDR3 DNA reads as TGTGCCAGCAGCTTAGGGGCGGGGAAAAGCGGGGAGCTGTTTTTT. Its translation: CASSLGAGKSGELFF.

The CDR3 coding sequence is TGCGCCAGCAGTTCTTCAGGGTTCACTGGAAACACCATATATTTT. Amino acid sequence: CASSSSGFTGNTIYF. The J gene is TRBJ1-3, the V gene TRBV5-1, with a weak D call TRBD1 (5 bases). V shed 5 bases and J shed 2 bases, with 14 bases lying between them. This CDR3 has 15 amino acids. Germline values: CDR1 SGHRS, CDR2 YFSETQ. Complete variable domain (other parts from reference TRBV5-1 and TRBJ1-3): KAGVTQTPRYLIKTRGQQVTLSCSPISGHRSVSWYQQTPGQGLQFLFEYFSETQRNKGNFPGRFSGRQFSNSRSEMNVSTLELGDSALYLCASSSSGFTGNTIYFGEGSWLTVV.

The chain's CDR3 is CATSSNPGQGHEKLFF. CDR3 DNA: TGTGCCACCAGCAGCAATCCGGGACAGGGCCATGAAAAACTGTTTTTT. The chain uses TRBV15 and TRBJ1-4; 9 bases are shared with TRBD1. Germline values: CDR1 LNHNV, CDR2 YYDKDF (reference sequence). J lost 6 bases, V lost 3 bases, and 8 bases had no gene match. The CDR3 is 16 amino acids. Looking up the rest from reference TRBV15 and TRBJ1-4 gives the full variable domain: DAMVIQNPRYQVTQFGKPVTLSCSQTLNHNVMYWYQQKSSQAPKLLFHYYDKDFNNEADTPDNFQSRRPNTSFCFLDIRSPGLGDTAMYLCATSSNPGQGHEKLFFGSGTQLSVL.

The CDR3 DNA follows: TGTGCCAGCAGCTTAGGTCGGACAGGGAAGGGCGAGCAGTACTTC. Translation: CASSLGRTGKGEQYF. The V call is TRBV11-3, the J call TRBJ2-7; TRBD1 agrees at 8 bases. Per germline, CDR1 SGHNT and CDR2 YENEEA. Losses at the gene ends were 1 base for V and 6 bases for J; bases not matched to a gene: 8. The CDR3 has 15 residues.

The table lists this clone with a count of one. The rearrangement uses TRBV6-1 and TRBJ1-3; tentative D call: TRBD1 (5 bases). The CDR3 runs 15 residues. Trimming removed 6 bases at V and 7 bases at J, with 19 bases between. Germline CDR1 and CDR2: MNHNS and SASEGT. The CDR3 DNA sequence: TGTGCCAGCAGAGTGGGGCAGGGTACCAGCAACACCATATATTTT. The encoded protein is CASRVGQGTSNTIYF.

The gene calls are TRBV9 and TRBJ2-6, with D tentatively TRBD1 (7 bases). V was cut by 2 bases and J by 0 bases, with 18 bases left in between. Germline V CDR1 and CDR2: SGDLS, YYNGEE. The CDR3 covers 19 residues. CDR3 sequence: CASSVPRGVFGSGANVLTF. CDR3 in DNA: TGTGCCAGCAGCGTCCCCAGGGGGGTATTTGGCTCTGGGGCCAACGTCCTGACTTTC.

This clone was seen only a few times. The chain has TRBV10-3 and TRBJ2-6; weak D call: TRBD1 (6 bases). Looked up from germline, CDR1 is ENHRY and CDR2 is SYGVKD. The CDR3 runs to 21 residues. V shed 0 bases and J shed 5 bases, with 26 bases lying between them. The CDR3, as DNA: TGTGCCATCAGTGAGTCCCCCGGACAGACATATAGAGAATTTAGGGCCAACGTCCTGACTTTC. Protein: CAISESPGQTYREFRANVLTF.

This chain uses TRBV30 with TRBJ1-4, with D uncertain. The CDR3 runs to 12 residues. With 5 bases removed from V and 8 bases from J, the gap between germline ends came to 12 bases. Germline V gene sequence: CDR1 GTSNPN, CDR2 SVGIG (reference sequence). The CDR3 region has the DNA TGTGCCTGGCGAGGGTTAGAAGAAAAACTGTTTTTT. Translated: CAWRGLEEKLFF.

Comment on this clone: The germline gene is not matched at one end of the junction; a read error may be the cause. This rearrangement joins TRBV5-1 to TRBJ1-5; TRBD1 matches 7 bases. Germline loops: CDR1 SGHRS, CDR2 YFSETQ. The CDR3 has 14 amino acids. The CDR3 loop reads CARSQGGGNQPQHF. The CDR3 DNA follows: TGCGCCCGCAGCCAGGGGGGGGGCAATCAGCCCCAGCATTTT.

CDR3 protein: CASRFGGSNTEAFF. The CDR3 DNA sequence: TGTGCCAGCAGGTTTGGAGGATCTAACACTGAAGCTTTCTTT. The chain links TRBV2 to TRBJ1-1; D is ambiguous. Trimming took 6 bases from V and 2 from J, leaving 13 bases between them. Per germline, CDR1 SNHLY and CDR2 FYNNEI. The CDR3 has 14 residues.

The gene calls are TRBV14 and TRBJ2-5, with 11 bases that match TRBD1. J lost 5 bases, V lost 6 bases, and 8 bases had no gene match. From germline, CDR1 is SGHDN and CDR2 FVKESK. This CDR3 contains 15 residues. The CDR3 here is CASRQRGQGDETQYF. In nucleotides, the CDR3 is TGTGCCAGCAGGCAGCGGGGACAGGGGGACGAGACCCAGTACTTC. Complete variable domain (other parts from reference TRBV14 and TRBJ2-5): EAGVTQFPSHSVIEKGQTVTLRCDPISGHDNLYWYRRVMGKEIKFLLHFVKESKQDESGMPNNRFLAERTGGTYSTLKVQPAELEDSGVYFCASRQRGQGDETQYFGPGTRLLVL.

The V gene is TRBV18, the J gene TRBJ1-2, with TRBD1 identical over 10 bases. The CDR3 spans 15 residues. With 4 bases clipped from V and 4 bases from J, the junction kept 6 bases outside the gene matches. Germline values: CDR1 KGHSH, CDR2 LQKENI. CDR3 loop: CASSQDRGLRYGYTF. In DNA form, the CDR3 reads TGTGCCAGCTCACAAGACAGGGGGCTTCGCTATGGCTACACCTTC.

The rearrangement joins TRBV12-2 to TRBJ2-7; the table's D call of TRBD1 was not tested on the DNA. TRBV12-2 is annotated as a pseudogene. This CDR3 has 15 amino acids. CDR3 sequence (DNA): TGTGCATGCAGGACCGGGACAGGGCTCTCCTACGAGCAGTACTTC. Translation: CACRTGTGLSYEQYF.

The chain recombines TRBV7-9 with TRBJ1-2, with D uncertain. The CDR3 consists of 13 residues. The germline V and J ends were trimmed by 5 bases and 1 base, with 8 bases remaining between them. Germline V CDR1 and CDR2: SEHNR, FQNEAQ (reference sequence). For the CDR3, the DNA is TGTGCCAGCAGCCCCGCTATTAACTATGGCTACACCTTC. It is translated as CASSPAINYGYTF.

The chain carries TRBV7-2 and TRBJ1-2, with D possibly being TRBD1 (5 bases). V lost 5 bases and J lost 10, with 17 bases in between. The CDR3 is 13 residues long. Germline CDR1 reads SGHTA; CDR2 reads FQGNSA. CDR3 sequence: CASSPATGVAYTF. The CDR3 DNA reads TGTGCCAGCAGCCCGGCTACAGGCGTCGCCTACACCTTC.

The J gene is TRBJ2-7, the V gene TRBV7-9; 12 nucleotides match TRBD1. Trimming took 5 bases from V and 4 from J; bases not matched to a gene: 6. From germline, CDR1 is SEHNR and CDR2 FQNEAQ (reference sequence). The CDR3 has 15 residues. The CDR3 DNA follows: TGTGCCAGCAGCCAGGGGGACAGGGGGCTTTACGAGCAGTACTTC. The encoded protein is CASSQGDRGLYEQYF.

This clone was seen a handful of times. The chain has TRBV6-5 and TRBJ1-1; D call uncertain. The CDR3 is 15 amino acids. Germline CDR1 and CDR2: MNHEY and SVGAGI. V lost 0 bases, J lost 5 bases, and 13 bases lay in between. CDR3 region: CASSYSIYRRTEAFF. The CDR3 DNA reads as TGTGCCAGCAGTTACTCGATCTATCGGCGGACTGAAGCTTTCTTT.

The genes are TRBV28 and TRBJ2-1; D possibly matches TRBD1 or TRBD2 (5 bases each). Per the germline V gene, CDR1 is MDHEN and CDR2 is SYDVKM. V was cut by 7 bases and J by 4 bases, with 11 bases left in between. CDR3 size: 13 residues. CDR3 DNA: TGTGCCAGCACCGGGACGGAATACAATGAGCAGTTCTTC. Translation gives CASTGTEYNEQFF.

This chain links TRBV27 with TRBJ1-5; 10 bases map to TRBD1. The germline V gene encodes CDR1 MNHEY and CDR2 SMNVEV (reference sequence). After removal of 4 bases from V and 6 bases from J, the junction contained 0 bases not matched to a gene. The CDR3 length is 13 residues. In DNA, the CDR3 is TGTGCCAGCAGTTGGACAGGGGGTCAGCCCCAGCATTTT. It is translated as CASSWTGGQPQHF.

This rearrangement joins TRBV19 to TRBJ2-5; 7 positions match TRBD1. V lost 8 bases, J lost 1 base, and 7 bases stayed unmatched. This CDR3 spans 14 amino acids. Germline lookup yields CDR1 LNHDA and CDR2 SQIVND (reference sequence). Here the CDR3 DNA reads TGTGCCAGTGCTAACAGGGGCGCCCAAGAGACCCAGTACTTC. Translated, it gives CASANRGAQETQYF.

V usage is TRBV2 and J usage is TRBJ1-1; the match to TRBD1 covers 8 bases. J was trimmed by 4 bases and V by 5 bases; bases with no gene match: 6. The CDR3 is made up of 14 amino acids. Germline-derived CDR1 and CDR2 are SNHLY and FYNNEI. For the CDR3, the DNA is TGTGCCAGCAGTAACAGGGGGTCGGGCACTGAAGCTTTCTTT. It codes for CASSNRGSGTEAFF.

This clone was recorded once. The rearrangement links TRBV5-5 to TRBJ1-4, with 8 bases lining up with TRBD1. Germline V gives CDR1 SGHKS, CDR2 YYEKEE (reference sequence). The CDR3 runs to 15 residues. The J segment lost 7 bases and the V segment lost 4 bases, leaving 9 bases of the junction unmatched. Here the CDR3 DNA reads TGTGCCAGCAGCATCCGGACAGGGACACGTGAAAAACTGTTTTTT. It codes for CASSIRTGTREKLFF. The full variable domain, with the rest looked up from reference TRBV5-5 and TRBJ1-4, is DAGVTQSPTHLIKTRGQQVTLRCSPISGHKSVSWYQQVLGQGPQFIFQYYEKEERGRGNFPDRFSARQFPNYSSELNVNALLLGDSALYLCASSIRTGTREKLFFGSGTQLSVL.

This chain connects TRBV23-1 to TRBJ1-6; 7 positions agree with TRBD1. TRBV23-1 is annotated as an ORF whose role is uncertain. This CDR3 comprises 20 residues. The junction had 14 bases not matched to a gene; V was cut back by 3 bases and J by 0 bases. The CDR3 DNA sequence: TGCGCCAGCAGTCAGACAGGGAGGCCTATTCGGAGCTCCTATAATTCACCCCTCCACTTT. It is translated as CASSQTGRPIRSSYNSPLHF.